This record concerns one T cell receptor beta chain sequence. Its antigen is as yet unknown. Sequencing was performed with immunoSEQ multiplex PCR; in TCRdb, only in-frame clones are kept and a portion is missing. The sample records millions of clones, 90% to 95% being singletons. This sample is drawn from a study of shared clonotypes between healthy human individuals. CD45RO-negative, CCR7-positively selected cells formed the naive CD8 fraction, excluding terminally differentiated effector memory CD45RA+ cells. From germline, CDR1 is LNHDA and CDR2 SQIVND (reference sequence). CDR3 length: 16 residues. V was pared by 2 bases and J by 6 bases, with 17 bases between. General observations from the study: The study found about 5% of naive CD4 clonotypes shared across four donors. Read depth was anticipated to influence clonotype sharing among donors. Rarefaction curves obtained for sorted subsets showed sequencing incomplete despite large depth.

This chain connects TRBV19 to TRBJ1-5; D gene unclear. This clonotype was obtained from a man younger than 30 in good health. Some clones in this sample may be carry-over from other donors' samples. The sequencing sample was made of naive CD8+ T cells from PBMCs. In DNA, the CDR3 is TGTGCCAGTAGTATAAAAAAGGTGCCGGGAGTTCAGCCCCAGCATTTT. This sequence encodes CASSIKKVPGVQPQHF.